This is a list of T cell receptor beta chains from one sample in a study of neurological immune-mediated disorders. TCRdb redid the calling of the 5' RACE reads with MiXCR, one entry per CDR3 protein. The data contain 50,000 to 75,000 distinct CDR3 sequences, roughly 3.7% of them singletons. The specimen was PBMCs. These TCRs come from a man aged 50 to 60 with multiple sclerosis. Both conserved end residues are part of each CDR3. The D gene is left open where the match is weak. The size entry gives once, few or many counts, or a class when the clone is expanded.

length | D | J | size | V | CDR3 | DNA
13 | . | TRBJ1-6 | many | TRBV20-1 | CSARVRLNSPLHF | TGCAGTGCTAGGGTTAGGCTCAATTCACCCCTCCACTTT
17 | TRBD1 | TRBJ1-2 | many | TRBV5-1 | CASSLADGGQGIYGYTF | TGCGCCAGCAGCTTGGCCGACGGGGGACAGGGGATATATGGCTACACCTTC
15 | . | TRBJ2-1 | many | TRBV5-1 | CASSLSAVSYNEQFF | TGCGCCAGCAGCTTGTCGGCGGTCTCTTACAATGAGCAGTTCTTC
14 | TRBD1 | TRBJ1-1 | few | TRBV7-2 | CASRPGQGSRIAFF | TGTGCCAGCAGACCCGGACAGGGGTCGAGGATCGCTTTCTTT
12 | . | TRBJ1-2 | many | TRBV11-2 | CASSGIGGGYTF | TGTGCCAGCAGCGGTATTGGAGGTGGCTACACCTTC
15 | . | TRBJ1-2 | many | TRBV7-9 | CASSSDFWIAGGYTF | TGTGCCAGCAGCTCCGATTTTTGGATCGCTGGGGGCTACACCTTC
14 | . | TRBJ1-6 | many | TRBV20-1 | CSARDTGNNSPLHF | TGCAGTGCTAGAGATACCGGGAATAATTCACCCCTCCACTTT
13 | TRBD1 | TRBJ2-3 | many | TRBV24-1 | CATMDRDSDTQYF | TGTGCCACTATGGACAGGGACTCAGATACGCAGTATTTT
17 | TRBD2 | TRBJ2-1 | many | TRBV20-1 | CSARRAGGLEVANEQFF | TGCAGTGCTAGAAGAGCGGGGGGGCTCGAGGTTGCCAATGAGCAGTTCTTC
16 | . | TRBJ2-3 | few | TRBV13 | CASSLFGGVSTDTQYF | TGTGCCAGCAGCTTATTTGGGGGCGTATCGACAGATACGCAGTATTTT
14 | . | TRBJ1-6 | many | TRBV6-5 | CASSYGALNSPLHF | TGTGCCAGCAGTTACGGTGCCCTTAATTCACCCCTCCACTTT
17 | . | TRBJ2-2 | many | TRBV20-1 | CSARRRGGGANTGELFF | TGCAGTGCTAGACGCCGTGGAGGGGGGGCAAACACCGGGGAGCTGTTTTTT
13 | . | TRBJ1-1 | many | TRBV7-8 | CASSRWMNTEAFF | TGTGCCAGCAGTAGGTGGATGAACACTGAAGCTTTCTTT
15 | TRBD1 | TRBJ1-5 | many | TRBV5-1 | CASSSLTGADQPQHF | TGCGCCAGCAGCTCACTGACAGGGGCGGATCAGCCCCAGCATTTT
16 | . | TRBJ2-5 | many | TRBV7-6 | CASSLSIQPEGETQYF | TGTGCCAGCAGCTTATCGATTCAGCCAGAGGGGGAGACCCAGTACTTC
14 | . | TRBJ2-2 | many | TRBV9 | CASSVGDFLGELFF | TGTGCCAGCAGCGTAGGGGACTTTTTAGGGGAGCTGTTTTTT
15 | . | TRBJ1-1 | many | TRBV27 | CASSLSTRRNTEAFF | TGTGCCAGCAGTTTAAGTACCCGTCGGAACACTGAAGCTTTCTTT
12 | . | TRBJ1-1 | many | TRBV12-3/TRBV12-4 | CASSLGYGEAFF | TGTGCCAGCAGTTTAGGGTACGGAGAAGCTTTCTTT
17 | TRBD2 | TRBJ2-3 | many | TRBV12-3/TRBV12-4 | CATKFYLLAGGMDTQYF | TGTGCCACAAAGTTTTACCTCCTAGCGGGGGGGATGGATACGCAGTATTTT
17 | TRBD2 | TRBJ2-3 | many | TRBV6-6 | CASSYSGSGGAFRTQYF | TGTGCCAGCAGTTACTCGGGTAGCGGGGGGGCTTTTAGGACGCAGTATTTT
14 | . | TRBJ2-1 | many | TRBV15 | CATSRDQGMYEQFF | TGTGCCACCAGCAGAGATCAGGGGATGTATGAGCAGTTCTTC
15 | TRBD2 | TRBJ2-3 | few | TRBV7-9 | CASSGSRLAVDTQYF | TGTGCCAGCAGCGGAAGTCGACTAGCTGTAGATACGCAGTATTTT
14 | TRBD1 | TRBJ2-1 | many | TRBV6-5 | CASSYETGGNEQFF | TGTGCCAGCAGTTACGAGACAGGGGGTAATGAGCAGTTCTTC